One sample yielded the 28 T cell receptor beta chains listed below, sequenced in a study of control samples from healthy donors and cancer patients. The method was immunoSEQ multiplex PCR; TCRdb's version includes in-frame clones alone and lacks a portion of them. The sample holds roughly 190,000 clones, approximately 90% seen once. Sequences were obtained from blood. These receptors were obtained from a man aged 25-45 years in good health.

The CDR3 DNA is TGTGCCAGCAGCAAAGACACAGATACGCAGTATTTT. Its protein product is CASSKDTDTQYF. The rearrangement joins TRBV21-1 to TRBJ2-3. TRBV21-1 counts as a pseudogene. The CDR3 runs to 12 residues.

J is TRBJ2-1 and V is TRBV7-2, with a tentative D call TRBD2 (5 bases). Germline CDR1 reads SGHTA; CDR2 reads FQGNSA. This CDR3 spans 16 amino acids. The CDR3 bases are TGTGCGACGGGGTTTCCGCTAAGAAGCTCCTACAATGAGCAGTTCTTC. It encodes CATGFPLRSSYNEQFF.

The chain couples TRBV15 to TRBJ2-7, with 8 bases identical to TRBD2. The CDR3 length is 15 residues. In germline, CDR1 is LNHNV, CDR2 YYDKDF (reference sequence). The V and J ends lost 1 base and 6 bases, in that order; junction bases with no gene match: 8. The CDR3 reads CATSRVGGGFSEQYF. CDR3 nucleotides: TGTGCCACCAGCAGAGTTGGCGGGGGGTTCTCCGAGCAGTACTTC.

The chain links TRBV6-6 to TRBJ1-2, with 11 bases fitting TRBD1. With 2 bases clipped from V and 7 bases from J, the junction kept 6 bases outside the gene matches. Germline V gene data show CDR1 as MNHNY and CDR2 as SVGAGI (reference sequence). The CDR3 consists of 15 residues. CDR3 amino acids: CASSYPTGQGGGYTF. The CDR3 DNA sequence: TGTGCCAGCAGTTACCCCACGGGACAGGGGGGTGGCTACACCTTC.

V and J are TRBV25-1 and TRBJ2-1; D could derive from TRBD1 or TRBD2 (6 bases each). V was clipped by 1 base and J by 4 bases, with 14 bases between them. This CDR3 comprises 16 residues. Germline V gives CDR1 MGHDK, CDR2 SYGVNS. CDR3 in amino acids: CASSESGAGRYNEQFF. The CDR3 DNA reads TGTGCCAGCAGTGAATCAGGGGCGGGGCGATACAATGAGCAGTTCTTC.

This clone was recorded only once. This chain uses TRBV15 with TRBJ2-1; 11 bases align to TRBD2. CDR3 length: 17 amino acids. V lost 3 bases, J lost 0 bases, and 4 bases stayed unmatched. In germline, CDR1 is LNHNV, CDR2 YYDKDF (reference sequence). The CDR3 DNA reads as TGTGCCACCAGCAGTCTTAGCGGGGGGGCCTCCTACAATGAGCAGTTCTTC. Translated, it gives CATSSLSGGASYNEQFF.

The CDR3 DNA follows: TGTGCCAGCAGCCTAGCGGGGCCCTACAATGAGCAGTTCTTC. Encoded protein: CASSLAGPYNEQFF. The chain is built from TRBV9 and TRBJ2-1; 9 nucleotides line up with TRBD2. Germline CDR1 SGDLS, CDR2 YYNGEE. With 4 bases clipped from V and 2 bases from J, the junction kept 1 base outside the gene matches. This CDR3 comprises 14 residues.

The rearrangement links TRBV5-1 to TRBJ2-3; D tentatively reads TRBD1 or TRBD2 (6 bases each). Trimming pared 0 bases from V and 3 bases from J, leaving 11 bases between. The germline V gene encodes CDR1 SGHRS and CDR2 YFSETQ. The CDR3 consists of 15 residues. The CDR3 sequence is CASSLARGRTDTQYF. The CDR3 DNA sequence: TGCGCCAGCAGCTTGGCCCGGGGGCGGACAGATACGCAGTATTTT.

V is TRBV30 and J is TRBJ2-7; D is perhaps TRBD1 (6 bases). Trimming left V 5 bases short and J 1 base short, with 9 bases between. The CDR3 totals 12 residues. The germline V gene encodes CDR1 GTSNPN and CDR2 SVGIG (reference sequence). The CDR3 reads CAWGGNSYEQYF. The CDR3 DNA reads as TGTGCCTGGGGGGGCAATTCCTACGAGCAGTACTTC.

J is TRBJ2-7 and V is TRBV18; 12 nucleotides line up with TRBD2. V lost 3 bases, J lost 2 bases, and 2 bases stayed unmatched. This CDR3 has 15 residues. Looked up from germline, CDR1 is KGHSH and CDR2 is LQKENI. The CDR3 DNA reads TGTGCCAGCTCACCGAGGACTAGCGGGACCTACGAGCAGTACTTC. Its translation is CASSPRTSGTYEQYF.

This chain connects TRBV28 to TRBJ2-7; tentative D call: TRBD1 (6 bases). CDR1 and CDR2 (germline): MDHEN, SYDVKM. V was shortened by 3 bases and J by 4 bases, with 10 bases between the two germline ends. This CDR3 comprises 13 residues. CDR3 in DNA: TGTGCCAGCAGTTTTGGACAGCAATACGAGCAGTACTTC. This codes for CASSFGQQYEQYF.

V is TRBV4-1 and J is TRBJ2-3; 7 positions agree with TRBD2. The CDR3 is 15 residues long. Looked up from germline, CDR1 is MGHRA and CDR2 is YSYEKL. The V gene end was trimmed by 3 bases and the J gene end by 2 bases; junction bases not matched to a gene: 5. The chain's CDR3 is CASSHLAETTDTQYF. The CDR3 nucleotides are TGCGCCAGCAGCCACCTAGCGGAGACCACAGATACGCAGTATTTT.

V gene TRBV5-1 combines with J gene TRBJ2-2, with no clear D. The CDR3 has 13 residues. V lost 0 bases and J lost 6, with 6 bases in between. Germline CDR1 is SGHRS and CDR2 is YFSETQ. The CDR3 nucleotides are TGCGCCAGCAGCTTGGATCAGGCCGGGGAGCTGTTTTTT. Encoded protein: CASSLDQAGELFF.

The chain employs TRBV4-1 and TRBJ2-7, with D perhaps TRBD1 or TRBD2 (6 bases each). V lost 4 bases, J lost 2 bases, and 21 bases lay in between. The CDR3 spans 17 residues. Germline V gene lookup returns CDR1 MGHRA and CDR2 YSYEKL. The CDR3 DNA reads TGCGCCAGCAGCCCCTCAGGCTTAGGGGGGACACCCTACGAGCAGTACTTC. Its translation: CASSPSGLGGTPYEQYF.

The chain uses TRBV27 and TRBJ2-5; 9 bases line up with TRBD1. The germline V gene encodes CDR1 MNHEY and CDR2 SMNVEV (reference sequence). CDR3 length: 15 residues. V gave up 6 bases and J gave up 2 bases; unmatched junction bases: 7. CDR3 region: CASSRTGALQETQYF. The CDR3 DNA is TGTGCCAGCAGCAGGACAGGGGCCCTTCAAGAGACCCAGTACTTC.

About this clone: Relative to the germline gene, one junction end is altered; a read error may explain this. The genes are TRBV9 and TRBJ2-2; 10 positions agree with TRBD2. In germline, CDR1 is SGDLS, CDR2 YYNGEE. There are 13 residues in the CDR3. CDR3 coding DNA: TGTGCCCGCAGCGGGGGGGGCACCGGGGAGCTGTTTTTT. Encoded protein: CARSGGGTGELFF.

The chain recombines TRBV11-3 with TRBJ2-1; 10 bases are shared with TRBD2. This CDR3 is 14 amino acids long. Germline V CDR1 and CDR2: SGHNT, YENEEA. The V gene end was trimmed by 5 bases and the J gene end by 7 bases; junction bases not matched to a gene: 5. The CDR3 nucleotides are TGTGCCAGCAGCCCTAGCGGGGGAGGGAATGAGCAGTTCTTC. It specifies CASSPSGGGNEQFF.

The V gene is TRBV12-3 or TRBV12-4, the J gene TRBJ1-5; no definite D call. The CDR3 runs to 13 residues. V was pared by 2 bases and J by 6 bases, with 8 bases between. CDR3 loop: CASSLLFSQPQHF. As DNA, the CDR3 is TGTGCCAGCAGTTTATTATTCAGTCAGCCCCAGCATTTT.

The rearrangement uses TRBV3-1 (or the pseudogene TRBV3-2) and TRBJ2-2; D gene ambiguous. The CDR3 extends over 12 amino acids. CDR1 LGHDT and CDR2 YNNKEL come from the germline V gene (reference sequence). Trimming took 4 bases from V and 1 from J, leaving 1 base between them. In DNA, the CDR3 is TGTGCCAGCAGCCGGAACACCGGGGAGCTGTTTTTT. Residues: CASSRNTGELFF.

The V gene is TRBV19, the J gene TRBJ1-3; D remains unclear. Germline CDR1 is LNHDA and CDR2 is SQIVND (reference sequence). V lost 4 bases, J lost 0 bases, and 7 bases lay in between. This CDR3 comprises 14 residues. The CDR3 reads CASSTLRSGNTIYF. The DNA for the CDR3 is TGTGCCAGTAGTACACTCCGCTCTGGAAACACCATATATTTT.

This rearrangement joins TRBV25-1 to TRBJ1-2, with 9 nucleotides matching TRBD1. The CDR3 loop spans 14 amino acids. Germline V gene sequence: CDR1 MGHDK, CDR2 SYGVNS. With V trimmed by 3 bases and J by 4 bases, 3 bases remained unmatched. This CDR3 is CASSDRDRAYGYTF. The DNA for the CDR3 is TGTGCCAGCAGTGACAGGGACAGGGCCTATGGCTACACCTTC.

V and J are TRBV6-5 and TRBJ1-1; D remains ambiguous. Germline CDR1 MNHEY, CDR2 SVGAGI. Trimming shortened V by 5 bases and J by 1 base, and 11 bases separated the two germline ends. The CDR3 loop spans 14 amino acids. The chain's CDR3 is CASSTQQRNTEAFF. CDR3 coding DNA: TGTGCCAGCAGTACCCAACAGAGGAACACTGAAGCTTTCTTT.

Notes on this clone: An end of the junction differs from the germline gene, which may be a read error. The chain links TRBV3-1 (or the pseudogene TRBV3-2) to TRBJ1-6; no firm D call. The CDR3 sequence is 15 residues long. Germline CDR1 LGHDT, CDR2 YNNKEL (reference sequence). Here the CDR3 reads CASSQGRSGNSPLHF. The CDR3 nucleotides are TGTGCCAGCAGTCAAGGTCGCAGTGGAAATTCACCCCTCCACTTT.

The chain is built from TRBV7-8 and TRBJ1-4, with D tentatively TRBD1 (5 bases). The V and J ends lost 5 bases and 7 bases respectively, with 17 bases between them. CDR1 SGHVS and CDR2 FQNEAQ come from the germline V gene. This CDR3 is built from 15 residues. As DNA, the CDR3 is TGTGCCAGCAGCCCCCTGGGGGTATCCAGTGAAAAACTGTTTTTT. Amino acids: CASSPLGVSSEKLFF.

The J gene is TRBJ1-6, the V gene TRBV7-8, with TRBD1 as a possible D gene (5 bases). CDR3 length: 14 amino acids. Trimming removed 3 bases from V and 8 bases from J, with 11 bases in between. Germline V gene lookup returns CDR1 SGHVS and CDR2 FQNEAQ. Here the CDR3 reads CASSLTVGYSPLHF. DNA for the CDR3: TGTGCCAGCAGCTTGACAGTTGGATATTCACCCCTCCACTTT.

The chain carries TRBV11-3 and TRBJ2-1; D not resolved. This CDR3 is 13 amino acids long. V gave up 2 bases and J gave up 5 bases, with 7 bases separating them. Germline-derived CDR1 and CDR2 are SGHNT and YENEEA. This CDR3 reads CASSLSRDNEQFF. The CDR3 region has the DNA TGTGCCAGCAGCTTATCGCGCGACAATGAGCAGTTCTTC.

V gene TRBV19 combines with J gene TRBJ2-5, with 10 nucleotides matching TRBD1. CDR1 and CDR2 (germline): LNHDA, SQIVND (reference sequence). After removal of 5 bases from V and 3 bases from J, the junction contained 6 bases not matched to a gene. CDR3 length: 15 residues. CDR3 sequence reads: CASSERQGAKETQYF. The DNA for the CDR3 is TGTGCCAGTAGTGAACGACAGGGGGCGAAAGAGACCCAGTACTTC.

V usage is TRBV24-1 and J usage is TRBJ1-2; D possibly corresponds to TRBD1 (5 bases). CDR3 length: 13 amino acids. Between the trimmed V and J ends, which lost 1 base and 8 bases, there was a span of 10 bases. The germline V gene has CDR1 KGHDR and CDR2 SFDVKD. CDR3 in DNA: TGTGCCACCAGTGATTTTCAGGGAGAAGGCTACACCTTC. Encoded protein: CATSDFQGEGYTF.